The rows below give T cell receptor beta chains drawn from one sample of a study of regulatory T cells. The data were produced by immunoSEQ multiplex PCR, yet TCRdb's version contains in-frame clones alone and is incomplete. Of approximately 37,000 clones in the sample, approximately 90% were seen once. The material sequenced was conventional CD4+ T cells sorted from blood. These TCRs come from a young adult with CD3G deficiency. The CDR3 runs from the conserved cysteine through the conserved F or W. Each record gives: V gene, D gene, clone size, J gene, CDR3 DNA, CDR3 protein. A D gene is named only where the DNA matches it firmly. Clone size, where shown, is once, few, many, or a class for clones that have expanded.

TRBV28	.	.	TRBJ1-2	TGTGCCAGCAGCCCTCGCCATCCTTGGGGCCGGGGGGGCTACACCTTC	CASSPRHPWGRGGYTF
TRBV6-1	.	.	TRBJ2-4	TGTGCCAGCAGTGAAGGTCCACTAGCCAAAAACATTCAGTACTTC	CASSEGPLAKNIQYF
TRBV10-2	TRBD2	.	TRBJ2-1	TGCGCCAGCAGTGAATCCAGCGGGATTGAGCAGTTCTTC	CASSESSGIEQFF
TRBV19	.	once	TRBJ2-1	TGTGCCAGTAGTAGGAGTAGGGGGGGTGAGCAGTTCTTC	CASSRSRGGEQFF
TRBV5-1	TRBD2	.	TRBJ2-3	TGCGCCAGCAGCCCCGTGGTTAGCGGGGGGGCCGGAGATACGCAGTATTTT	CASSPVVSGGAGDTQYF
TRBV7-9	.	.	TRBJ2-1	TGTGCCAGCAGCTTAGTCGGGCAGGGGCAGTTCTTC	CASSLVGQGQFF
TRBV28	.	.	TRBJ1-1	TGTGCCAGCAGTCCCTACAGGGACACTGAAGCTTTCTTT	CASSPYRDTEAFF
TRBV28	TRBD2	.	TRBJ2-7	TGTGCCAGCAGCACAACTAGCGGGAGGGCCGAGTTC	CASSTTSGRAEF
TRBV19	.	once	TRBJ1-5	TGTGCCAGTAGTATTCGTGGGCAGAGATATCAGCCCCAGCATTTT	CASSIRGQRYQPQHF
TRBV6-1	.	.	TRBJ2-7	TGTGCCAGCAGTGAGGGGTTACGGTCCGAGCAGTACTTC	CASSEGLRSEQYF
TRBV18	.	.	TRBJ2-5	TGTGCCAGCTCACCAAAACAGTGGGAGACCCAGTACTTC	CASSPKQWETQYF
TRBV10-3	TRBD1	.	TRBJ2-7	TGTGCCATCAGTTGGGACAGGGATGGCGAGCAGTACTTC	CAISWDRDGEQYF
TRBV4-1	TRBD1	.	TRBJ2-7	TGCGCCAGCAGCCAAGAGCCTAGACAGGGTCGGGACGAGCAGTACTTC	CASSQEPRQGRDEQYF
TRBV6-6	.	.	TRBJ2-3	TGTGCCAGCAGTTACTCGAAAGGAACAGATACGCAGTATTTT	CASSYSKGTDTQYF
TRBV18	TRBD1	.	TRBJ2-2	TGTGCCAGCTCTCGACAGGGGAACACCGGGGAGCTGTTTTTT	CASSRQGNTGELFF
TRBV30	TRBD2	.	TRBJ2-2	TGTGCCTGGAGCAAGGTAGCGGGTAACGCCGGGGAGCTGTTTTTT	CAWSKVAGNAGELFF
TRBV28	TRBD2	.	TRBJ2-7	TGTGCCAGCACCGCGGGGGCGGGAGGGGTCTACGAGCAGTACTTC	CASTAGAGGVYEQYF
TRBV30	.	.	TRBJ2-7	TGTGCCTGGAGTGTGAAGGGGGGTTACGAGCAGTACTTC	CAWSVKGGYEQYF
TRBV7-8	.	.	TRBJ1-1	TGTGCCAGCAGCTCGGGCCCGGGCAACACTGAAGCTTTCTTT	CASSSGPGNTEAFF
TRBV7-9	.	.	TRBJ2-3	TGTGCCAGCAGCTGGGCAGGGAGCACAGATACGCAGTATTTT	CASSWAGSTDTQYF